The 3 T cell receptor beta chains below come from one sample, sequenced in a study of CD8+CD57+ T cells in acquired aplastic anemia. Genomic DNA acted as the template from which TCR beta VDJ combination and CDR3 sequence profiling were carried out. Each CDR3 protein is one row after TCRdb ran MiXCR on the reads. The sample has about 270,000 distinct CDR3 sequences; 45% to 65% are singletons. The sample taken for sequencing was sorted CD4+, CD8+, or CD8+CD57+ T cells (not recorded which) from PBMCs. The receptors come from a human donor with severe aplastic anemia or a healthy control (not recorded which).

CDR3 coding DNA: TGTGCCAGCAGCTTCGGGACTGCGAGCAATCAGCCCCAGCATTTT. This codes for CASSFGTASNQPQHF. The chain joins TRBV11-2 to TRBJ1-5, with TRBD1 as a possible D gene (5 bases). Trimming took 3 bases from V and 1 from J, leaving 10 bases between them. CDR1 and CDR2 (germline): SGHAT, FQNNGV. This CDR3 spans 15 amino acids.

The chain links TRBV5-1 to TRBJ2-3, with 10 nucleotides matching TRBD2. Trimming took 5 bases from V and 3 from J; bases not matched to a gene: 6. This CDR3 region has 15 residues. CDR1 is SGHRS, CDR2 YFSETQ, per germline. CDR3 sequence reads: CASSLEREGTDTQYF. Written as DNA, the CDR3 is TGCGCCAGCAGTTTAGAGCGGGAGGGAACAGATACGCAGTATTTT.

V and J are TRBV24-1 and TRBJ2-7, with D tentatively TRBD2 (6 bases). Trimming took 5 bases from V and 6 from J, leaving 19 bases between them. Germline-derived CDR1 and CDR2 are KGHDR and SFDVKD. The CDR3 runs 15 residues. Here the CDR3 reads CATSVSGGYASEQYF. DNA of the CDR3: TGTGCCACCAGTGTCTCCGGGGGTTACGCCTCCGAGCAGTACTTC.